The clone carrying this TCR beta chain was counted at least ten times. What it recognizes is unknown. The entry originates in a study of CD8 T cells in ankylosing spondylitis. Notes on the study in general: A CD8+ phenotype characterized the disease-linked clones, which were relatively rare in peripheral blood. About 8 highly homologous variants made up a TCR beta motif, and this motif appeared characteristic of ankylosing spondylitis blood.

TCRdb re-derived calls from the 5' RACE reads in MiXCR, one entry per CDR3 protein. The data contain 500,000 to 550,000 distinct CDR3 sequences, about an eighth of them seen just once; the ten biggest clones take up about 6.5%. The sample comprised blood, either unsorted or a sorted T cell fraction (not recorded which). This sequence originates from a male donor with ankylosing spondylitis.

Written as DNA, the CDR3 is TGTGCCAGCAGTTTTAGGCGGGAGGGGGAGCAGTTCTTC. Amino acid sequence: CASSFRREGEQFF. The J gene is TRBJ2-1, the V gene TRBV12-3 or TRBV12-4, with TRBD2 identical over 9 bases. V lost 3 bases to trimming and J lost 10 bases; unmatched junction nucleotides: 4. The CDR3 totals 13 residues.